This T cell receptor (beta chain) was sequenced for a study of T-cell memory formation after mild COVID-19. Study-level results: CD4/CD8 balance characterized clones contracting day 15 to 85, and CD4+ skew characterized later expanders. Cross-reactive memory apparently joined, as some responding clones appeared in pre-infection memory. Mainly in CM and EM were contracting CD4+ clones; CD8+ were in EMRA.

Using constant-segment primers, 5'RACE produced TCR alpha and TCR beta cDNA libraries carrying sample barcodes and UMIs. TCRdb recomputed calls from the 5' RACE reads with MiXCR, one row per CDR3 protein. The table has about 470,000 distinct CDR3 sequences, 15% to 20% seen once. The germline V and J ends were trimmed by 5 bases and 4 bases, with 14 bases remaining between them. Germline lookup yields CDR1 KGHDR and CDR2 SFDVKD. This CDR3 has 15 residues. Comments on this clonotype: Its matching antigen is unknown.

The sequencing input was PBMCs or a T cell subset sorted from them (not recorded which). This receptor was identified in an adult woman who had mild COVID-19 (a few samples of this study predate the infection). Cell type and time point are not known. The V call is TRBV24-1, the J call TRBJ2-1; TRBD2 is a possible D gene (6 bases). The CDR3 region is CATSGTSNRYNEQFF. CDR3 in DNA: TGTGCCACCAGTGGTACTAGCAACAGATACAATGAGCAGTTCTTC.